These 13 T cell receptor beta chains share one sample of origin, sequenced in a study of cytotoxic CD8 clonotypes in ibrutinib-treated CLL. TCRdb keeps only in-frame clones here, not all; method: immunoSEQ multiplex PCR. The sample holds about 50,000 clones, about 72% seen once. The specimen was PBMCs, collected after 12 months of ibrutinib treatment. The receptor set was obtained from a human donor with chronic lymphocytic leukemia.

This clone was seen a few times. V is TRBV9 and J is TRBJ2-2, with 8 bases matching TRBD2. V shed 3 bases and J 4 bases; nucleotides not matched to a gene: 8. Germline V gene sequence: CDR1 SGDLS, CDR2 YYNGEE. The CDR3 runs to 16 residues. The CDR3 coding sequence is TGTGCCAGCAGCGCCTCCAGCGGGAGTGGCACCGGGGAGCTGTTTTTT. It codes for CASSASSGSGTGELFF.

The chain links TRBV29-1 to TRBJ2-4; no clear D. The V gene lost 5 bases and the J gene lost 9 bases, with 17 bases spanning the gap. The CDR3 spans 13 residues. Germline loops: CDR1 SQVTM, CDR2 ANQGSEA. The CDR3 DNA is TGCAGCGTTAGAACGGTCCGTGAGAGCATTCAGTACTTC. Protein product: CSVRTVRESIQYF.

This clone was seen a few times. This rearrangement joins TRBV20-1 to TRBJ1-1; TRBD1 matches at 8 bases. Germline V CDR1 and CDR2: DFQATT, SNEGSKA (reference sequence). The length of the CDR3 is 11 residues. Trimming at V came to 6 bases and at J to 9 bases, leaving 6 bases not matched to a gene. Written as DNA, the CDR3 is TGCAGTGCCGGGACAGGCCCAAAAGCTTTCTTT. Translation: CSAGTGPKAFF.

V usage is TRBV6-6 and J usage is TRBJ1-5, with TRBD1 matching over 7 bases. The CDR3 is 16 amino acids. V lost 6 bases to trimming and J lost 0 bases; unmatched junction nucleotides: 8. The germline CDR1 and CDR2 sequences are MNHNY and SVGAGI (reference sequence). In DNA, the CDR3 is TGTGCCAGCAGCCTATCGACAGGGTTTAGCAATCAGCCCCAGCATTTT. Its protein is CASSLSTGFSNQPQHF.

The rearrangement uses TRBV30 and TRBJ1-2, with D perhaps matching TRBD1 (5 bases). CDR3 length: 14 amino acids. Germline V CDR1 and CDR2: GTSNPN, SVGIG (reference sequence). Trimming stripped 1 base from V and 3 bases from J, with 12 bases between. This chain's CDR3 is CAWSEIGGDYGYTF. CDR3 nucleotide sequence: TGTGCCTGGAGTGAAATTGGGGGTGACTATGGCTACACCTTC.

This chain connects TRBV2 to TRBJ1-5; D is unresolved. CDR3 length: 13 amino acids. Trimming cost V 2 bases and J 0 bases, with 2 bases left between them. The germline V gene has CDR1 SNHLY and CDR2 FYNNEI. The CDR3 loop is CASSEHSNQPQHF. CDR3 bases: TGTGCCAGCAGTGAACATAGCAATCAGCCCCAGCATTTT.

This clone occurred once. The chain carries TRBV5-1 and TRBJ2-7; D is unclear. Germline V gene lookup returns CDR1 SGHRS and CDR2 YFSETQ. With 4 bases removed from V and 4 bases from J, the gap between germline ends came to 12 bases. The CDR3 is made up of 13 amino acids. The CDR3 region is CASSEAGYYEQYF. CDR3 DNA sequence: TGCGCCAGCAGCGAGGCTGGTTATTACGAGCAGTACTTC.

This chain uses TRBV13 with TRBJ2-7; TRBD2 is a possible D gene (6 bases). Per the germline V gene, CDR1 is PRHDT and CDR2 is FYEKMQ (reference sequence). The germline V and J ends were trimmed by 1 base and 7 bases, with 20 bases remaining between them. The CDR3 sequence is 16 residues long. The CDR3 bases are TGTGCCAGCAGCTTAGCAGGAGGGAGCGCCCGGGGGGAGCAGTACTTC. This encodes CASSLAGGSARGEQYF.

This clone was detected only a few times. The same CDR3 can be traced to other DNA sequences in this sample. The genes are TRBV9 and TRBJ2-6; D is undetermined. Per germline, CDR1 SGDLS and CDR2 YYNGEE. The CDR3 length is 13 residues. The V and J ends lost 5 bases and 0 bases respectively, with 3 bases between them. CDR3 amino acids: CASSVSGANVLTF. The CDR3 DNA reads TGTGCCAGCAGTGTCTCTGGGGCCAACGTCCTGACTTTC.

The CDR3 reads CASSEWVAGGGETQYF. The CDR3 DNA sequence: TGTGCCAGCAGTGAATGGGTGGCAGGGGGTGGCGAGACCCAGTACTTC. The chain is built from TRBV2 and TRBJ2-5; 7 positions agree with TRBD1. The CDR3 runs 16 residues. J lost 5 bases, V lost 2 bases, and 11 bases had no gene match. Germline assignment: CDR1 SNHLY and CDR2 FYNNEI.

The V call is TRBV30, the J call TRBJ1-1; D is possibly TRBD1 (5 bases). The V end lost 2 bases, the J end lost 4 bases, and 14 bases lay between the germline ends. CDR3 length equals 14 residues. Germline V gene lookup returns CDR1 GTSNPN and CDR2 SVGIG (reference sequence). The CDR3 loop is CAWSRPGGATEAFF. The CDR3 nucleotides read TGTGCCTGGAGTAGGCCCGGTGGGGCCACTGAAGCTTTCTTT.

This chain uses TRBV4-2 with TRBJ2-5, with D possibly matching TRBD2 (5 bases). The CDR3 runs to 17 residues. CDR1 LGHNA and CDR2 YNFKEQ come from the germline V gene. The V end was cut by 5 bases, the J end by 5 bases, with 24 bases between. The CDR3 sequence: CASSYLPSGDPRETQYF. In DNA, the CDR3 is TGTGCCAGCAGCTACCTCCCGAGCGGAGACCCTCGGGAGACCCAGTACTTC.

A few counts support this clone. The chain joins TRBV30 to TRBJ2-1, with a possible D match to TRBD2 (6 bases). CDR1 and CDR2 (germline): GTSNPN, SVGIG (reference sequence). The CDR3 length is 15 residues. V shed 4 bases and J shed 8 bases, with 21 bases lying between them. The CDR3 DNA reads as TGTGCCTGGACCGCGGGACTTAGCCGGTCCGATGAGCAGTTCTTC. Its translation: CAWTAGLSRSDEQFF.